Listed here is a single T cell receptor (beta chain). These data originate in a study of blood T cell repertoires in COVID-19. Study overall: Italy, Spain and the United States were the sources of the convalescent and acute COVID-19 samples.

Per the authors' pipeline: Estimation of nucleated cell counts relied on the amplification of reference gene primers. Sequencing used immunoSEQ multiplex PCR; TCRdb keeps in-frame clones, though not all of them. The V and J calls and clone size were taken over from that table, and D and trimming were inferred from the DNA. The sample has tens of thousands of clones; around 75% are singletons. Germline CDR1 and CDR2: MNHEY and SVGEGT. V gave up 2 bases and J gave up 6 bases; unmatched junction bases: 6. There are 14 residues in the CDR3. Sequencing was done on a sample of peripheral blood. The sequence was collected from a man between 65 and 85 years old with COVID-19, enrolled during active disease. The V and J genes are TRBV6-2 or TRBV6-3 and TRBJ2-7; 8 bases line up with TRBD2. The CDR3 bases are TGTGCCAGCAGTTACCGGGGGGGCCTGACCGAGCAGTACTTC. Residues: CASSYRGGLTEQYF.